One and the same sample provided the 21 T cell receptor beta chains below, sequenced in a study of shared clonotypes between healthy human individuals. The table came from immunoSEQ multiplex PCR; TCRdb's copy has only in-frame clones and leaves some out. This table has a few million clones, around nine tenths appearing once. Sequencing was done on a sample of naive CD4+ T cells sorted from blood. As to subset: CD45RA+ positively selected. The receptors stem from a man between 18 and 35 years old in good health.

V and J are TRBV6-5 and TRBJ1-5; no firm D call. Germline CDR1 and CDR2: MNHEY and SVGAGI. V lost 0 bases, J lost 4 bases, and 7 bases lay in between. The CDR3 runs 14 residues. The CDR3 protein is CASSYSGRNQPQHF. In DNA form, the CDR3 reads TGTGCCAGCAGTTACTCTGGACGGAATCAGCCCCAGCATTTT.

The V gene is TRBV9, the J gene TRBJ1-4; 12 nucleotides line up with TRBD1. The CDR3 sequence is 18 residues long. Trimming took 4 bases from V and 7 from J; bases not matched to a gene: 14. Germline V lookup: CDR1 SGDLS, CDR2 YYNGEE. CDR3: CASSPHAGTGGVFEKLFF. CDR3 sequence (DNA): TGTGCCAGCAGCCCCCACGCCGGGACAGGGGGCGTATTTGAAAAACTGTTTTTT.

The CDR3 loop reads CASRRAGVSYNSPLHF. The CDR3 coding sequence is TGTGCCAGCAGGAGGGCAGGCGTCTCCTATAATTCACCCCTCCACTTT. The J gene is TRBJ1-6, the V gene TRBV2; no reliable D call. The CDR3 is 16 amino acids. V gave up 6 bases and J gave up 0 bases, with 12 bases separating them. Germline V gene data show CDR1 as SNHLY and CDR2 as FYNNEI.

The chain is built from TRBV10-3 and TRBJ2-1; TRBD2 is a possible D gene (6 bases). Germline CDR1 and CDR2: ENHRY and SYGVKD. The V gene lost 6 bases and the J gene lost 2 bases, with 11 bases spanning the gap. This CDR3 is built from 14 residues. The CDR3 loop is CAIRGERAYNEQFF. CDR3 nucleotides: TGTGCCATCAGGGGCGAGCGGGCCTACAATGAGCAGTTCTTC.

V gene TRBV5-8 combines with J gene TRBJ1-5; D is uncertain. Trimming removed 0 bases at V and 6 bases at J, with 7 bases between. This CDR3 contains 13 residues. Germline values: CDR1 SGHTS, CDR2 YDEGEE. CDR3 DNA sequence: TGTGCCAGCAGCTTGGACGGGCTTCAGCCCCAGCATTTT. Its translation: CASSLDGLQPQHF.

This clone has more than one count but fewer than ten. Other DNA sequences from this sample encode an identical CDR3 as well. J is TRBJ1-5 and V is TRBV7-9; 7 nucleotides match TRBD1. This CDR3 is built from 14 residues. The V gene end was trimmed by 5 bases and the J gene end by 3 bases; junction bases not matched to a gene: 4. Germline V lookup: CDR1 SEHNR, CDR2 FQNEAQ (reference sequence). CDR3 nucleotide sequence: TGTGCCAGCAGCCCCAGGGGGTCCAATCAGCCCCAGCATTTT. Translation: CASSPRGSNQPQHF.

The V call is TRBV10-2, the J call TRBJ2-5; possibly TRBD2 for D (5 bases). The DNA end lines up better with TRBJ2-7; the J call may be wrong. Germline CDR1 is WSHSY and CDR2 is SAAADI. CDR3 length: 15 amino acids. In nucleotides, the CDR3 is TGCGCCAGCAGTGACGACTACAAGACCACCTACGAGCAGTACTTC. This sequence encodes CASSDDYKTTYEQYF.

In this sample, this clone turned up once. This chain uses TRBV9 with TRBJ1-2, with 9 bases matching TRBD1. The V gene's germline CDR1 is SGDLS and CDR2 YYNGEE. The CDR3 is 16 residues long. V was clipped by 6 bases and J by 2 bases; unmatched bases: 11. The DNA for the CDR3 is TGTGCCAGCAAAGATGGGACCGGGACAGGGAACTATGGCTACACCTTC. It codes for CASKDGTGTGNYGYTF.

This clone was observed once. The chain couples TRBV30 to TRBJ1-4; D uncertain. The CDR3 is 14 amino acids. V was cut by 0 bases and J by 8 bases, with 13 bases left in between. Looked up from germline, CDR1 is GTSNPN and CDR2 is SVGIG (reference sequence). The CDR3 DNA is TGTGCCTGGAGTGTTAGGTGGAATTTGGAAAAACTGTTTTTT. Protein: CAWSVRWNLEKLFF.

V and J are TRBV21-1 and TRBJ1-1. TRBV21-1 is a pseudogene locus. The CDR3 contains 14 residues. As DNA, the CDR3 is TGTGCCAGCAGCAACGGAATGGGGTTCGCTGAAGCTTTCTTT. Encoded protein: CASSNGMGFAEAFF.

This chain joins TRBV11-2 and TRBJ1-2; D call uncertain. Trimming removed 5 bases from V and 0 bases from J, with 16 bases in between. Germline-derived CDR1 and CDR2 are SGHAT and FQNNGV. The CDR3 covers 16 residues. CDR3 bases: TGTGCCAGCAGCCAGGCCGGAGGAGCAGCTAACTATGGCTACACCTTC. Translation gives CASSQAGGAANYGYTF.

The chain employs TRBV4-3 and TRBJ1-4, with 11 bases identical to TRBD1. With V trimmed by 0 bases and J by 7 bases, 10 bases remained unmatched. The length of the CDR3 is 18 residues. CDR1 is LGHNA, CDR2 YSLEER, per germline. The CDR3 nucleotides are TGCGCCAGCAGCCAAGATGCTGCGGACAGGGGGCTTGTTGAAAAACTGTTTTTT. This translates into CASSQDAADRGLVEKLFF.

The chain uses TRBV11-2 and TRBJ1-1; TRBD1 matches 7 bases. The CDR3 has 15 residues. Germline V gene data show CDR1 as SGHAT and CDR2 as FQNNGV. The ends lost 1 base at V and 5 bases at J; junction bases unmatched: 7. The CDR3 nucleotides are TGTGCCAGCAGCTTAGGGGACAGCCGGTGGACTGAAGCTTTCTTT. Its protein product is CASSLGDSRWTEAFF.

With regard to this clone: Other DNA variants within this sample encode the same CDR3. This sequence joins TRBV4-1 and TRBJ2-3, with D possibly TRBD2 on 6 matching bases. The ends were cut back, 1 base at V and 1 base at J, with 6 bases in the middle. This CDR3 contains 14 residues. The V gene's germline CDR1 is MGHRA and CDR2 YSYEKL. CDR3 sequence: CASSQGGGTDTQYF. In nucleotides, the CDR3 is TGCGCCAGCAGCCAAGGGGGGGGCACAGATACGCAGTATTTT.

This sequence joins TRBV11-2 and TRBJ2-7, with 11 bases lining up with TRBD1. CDR3 size: 14 residues. Per the germline V gene, CDR1 is SGHAT and CDR2 is FQNNGV. J was trimmed by 4 bases and V by 5 bases; bases with no gene match: 4. The CDR3 nucleotides read TGTGCCAGCAGCACCGGGACAGGGGGTTACGAGCAGTACTTC. Protein: CASSTGTGGYEQYF.

The rearrangement uses TRBV7-8 and TRBJ2-5; D gene ambiguous. This CDR3 is 13 amino acids long. Germline lookup yields CDR1 SGHVS and CDR2 FQNEAQ. Trimming cost V 3 bases and J 5 bases, with 10 bases left between them. The CDR3: CASSLGLVETQYF. The CDR3 DNA sequence: TGTGCCAGCAGCTTGGGGTTGGTGGAGACCCAGTACTTC.

This clone was picked up one time. This chain joins TRBV5-1 and TRBJ2-6; the D is unclear. This CDR3 region has 15 residues. Germline V gene lookup returns CDR1 SGHRS and CDR2 YFSETQ. The V and J ends lost 3 bases and 0 bases respectively, with 7 bases between them. CDR3 in amino acids: CASSSGPSGANVLTF. In DNA, the CDR3 is TGCGCCAGCAGCTCCGGGCCCTCTGGGGCCAACGTCCTGACTTTC.

In this sample, this clone turned up once. CDR3: CASISYQAGASGEQFF. The CDR3 coding sequence is TGCGCCAGCATTTCTTACCAGGCAGGGGCCTCGGGTGAGCAGTTCTTC. The genes are TRBV10-2 and TRBJ2-1, with a tentative D call TRBD1 (6 bases). Per germline, CDR1 WSHSY and CDR2 SAAADI. Trimming cost V 7 bases and J 9 bases, with 25 bases left between them. The CDR3 has 16 residues.

The chain uses TRBV2 and TRBJ2-7, with TRBD2 as a possible D gene (5 bases). The CDR3 length is 14 residues. V was shortened by 8 bases and J by 5 bases, with 19 bases between the two germline ends. CDR1 is SNHLY, CDR2 FYNNEI, per germline. In DNA form, the CDR3 reads TGTGCCAGCGGCTTAGAGGGTTGGGCCCACGAGCAGTACTTC. Protein: CASGLEGWAHEQYF.

In DNA, the CDR3 is TGCGCCAGCAGCGCAGATGGGCGGCGAGGAATTCCTGAAGCTTTCTTT. Its translation: CASSADGRRGIPEAFF. This chain connects TRBV5-1 to TRBJ1-1; D remains ambiguous. This CDR3 has 16 residues. The germline gives CDR1 SGHRS, CDR2 YFSETQ. V shed 4 bases and J shed 6 bases, with 22 bases lying between them.

The chain combines TRBV23-1 with TRBJ1-1; D gene ambiguous. TRBV23-1 belongs to the ORF category, with a function that is uncertain. V gave up 4 bases and J gave up 4 bases, with 10 bases separating them. The CDR3 contains 13 residues. CDR3 protein: CASSRWQTTEAFF. The CDR3 DNA reads TGCGCCAGCAGTCGTTGGCAGACCACTGAAGCTTTCTTT.